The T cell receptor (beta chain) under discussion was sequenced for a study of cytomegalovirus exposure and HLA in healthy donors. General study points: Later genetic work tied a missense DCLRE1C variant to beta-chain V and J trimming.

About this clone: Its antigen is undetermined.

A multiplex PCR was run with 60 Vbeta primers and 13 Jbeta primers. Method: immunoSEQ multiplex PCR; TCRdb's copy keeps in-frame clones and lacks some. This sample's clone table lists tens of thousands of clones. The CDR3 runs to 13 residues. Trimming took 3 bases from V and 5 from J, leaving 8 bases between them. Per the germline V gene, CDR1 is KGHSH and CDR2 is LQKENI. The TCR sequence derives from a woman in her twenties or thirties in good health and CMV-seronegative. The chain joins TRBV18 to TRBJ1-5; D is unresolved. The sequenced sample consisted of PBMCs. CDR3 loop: CASSPTPDQPQHF. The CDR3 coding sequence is TGTGCCAGCTCACCTACTCCGGATCAGCCCCAGCATTTT.